Shown below are 28 T cell receptor beta chains from a single sample sequenced in a study of monozygotic twins with inflammatory bowel disease. TCRdb re-analyzed the 5' RACE reads; it lists each CDR3 protein once, without DNA. The table lists approximately 210,000 distinct CDR3 sequences. The source material was blood. The receptors here all came from a human donor with ulcerative colitis or Crohn's disease, or a healthy co-twin of an affected twin (not recorded which).

The gene calls are TRBV29-1 and TRBJ1-4; absent DNA, TCRdb's TRBD1 call cannot be checked. CDR3 size: 11 residues. The V gene's germline CDR1 is SQVTM and CDR2 ANQGSEA. The CDR3 reads CSTGDDEKLFF. Full variable domain (outside the CDR3, taken from reference TRBV29-1 and TRBJ1-4): SAVISQKPSRDICQRGTSLTIQCQVDSQVTMMFWYRQQPGQSLTLIATANQGSEATYESGFVIDKFPISRPNLTFSTLTVSNMSPEDSSIYLCSTGDDEKLFFGSGTQLSVL.

This chain uses TRBV12-3 or TRBV12-4 with TRBJ1-2; there is no DNA to check the TCRdb D call of TRBD1. The CDR3 totals 14 residues. CDR3 amino acids: CASSQDRGGYGYTF.

The chain has TRBV30 and TRBJ1-5; TCRdb reports TRBD1, a call that lacks DNA to check it against. The CDR3 length is 12 residues. The V gene's germline CDR1 is GTSNPN and CDR2 SVGIG (reference sequence). The CDR3: CAWGGGNQPQHF.

The chain combines TRBV7-6 with TRBJ1-1; TCRdb reports TRBD1, a call that lacks DNA to check it against. The CDR3 is made up of 12 amino acids. The germline V gene encodes CDR1 SGHVS and CDR2 FNYEAQ. This CDR3 reads CASRNAGAEAFF.

This chain connects TRBV12-3 or TRBV12-4 to TRBJ1-2; as DNA is missing, the TRBD1 call by TCRdb cannot be tested. The CDR3 runs 15 residues. The CDR3 spells CASRTDRGLVYGYTF.

The rearrangement joins TRBV19 to TRBJ2-2. Germline-derived CDR1 and CDR2 are LNHDA and SQIVND (reference sequence). The length of the CDR3 is 15 residues. This CDR3 reads CASLNRPSNTGELFF.

The chain carries TRBV30 and TRBJ1-1. Germline CDR1 and CDR2: GTSNPN and SVGIG (reference sequence). The CDR3 sequence is 14 residues long. The CDR3 is CAWSVLHLSGEAFF.

The chain carries TRBV9 and TRBJ1-1; with no DNA, the TCRdb D assignment of TRBD1 cannot be verified. Germline lookup yields CDR1 SGDLS and CDR2 YYNGEE. CDR3 size: 15 residues. The CDR3 loop is CASSLSGPPNTEAFF.

J is TRBJ2-1 and V is TRBV19. Germline CDR1 and CDR2: LNHDA and SQIVND (reference sequence). The CDR3 contains 16 residues. CDR3 residues: CASSIGQTSSYNEQFF.

The rearrangement links TRBV20-1 to TRBJ2-3. The CDR3 totals 13 residues. From germline, CDR1 is DFQATT and CDR2 SNEGSKA (reference sequence). The chain's CDR3 is CSANKNPTDTQYF.

The rearrangement uses TRBV20-1 and TRBJ2-5; TCRdb outputs TRBD2, but without DNA this stays unchecked. CDR3 length: 14 residues. CDR1 and CDR2 (germline): DFQATT, SNEGSKA (reference sequence). The CDR3 is CSAPGREGEETQYF.

The CDR3 is CSVEQGGFEQYF. The J gene is TRBJ2-7, the V gene TRBV29-1; no DNA is available, so the TRBD1 call from TCRdb remains unchecked. Germline-derived CDR1 and CDR2 are SQVTM and ANQGSEA. The CDR3 loop spans 12 amino acids.

The chain carries TRBV5-1 and TRBJ2-1; the TCRdb D gene call, TRBD2, has no DNA to confirm it. This CDR3 has 19 amino acids. CDR1 is SGHRS, CDR2 YFSETQ, per germline. This CDR3 reads CASSQGGLVGGLTYNEQFF.

This chain joins TRBV27 and TRBJ1-4; TCRdb's D call, TRBD1, is unchecked because there is no DNA. The V gene's germline CDR1 is MNHEY and CDR2 SMNVEV (reference sequence). This CDR3 region has 15 residues. The CDR3 reads CASSLTGQGHEKLFF.

The gene calls are TRBV7-2 and TRBJ1-6; the D call from TCRdb, TRBD1, cannot be confirmed without DNA. CDR1 is SGHTA, CDR2 FQGNSA, per germline. The CDR3 has 14 residues. The CDR3 is CASSPVGVDSPLHF.

The rearrangement links TRBV7-3 to TRBJ2-1; TCRdb names TRBD1, which stays unverified in the absence of DNA. The CDR3 is 14 amino acids. Germline V gene lookup returns CDR1 SGHTA and CDR2 FQGTGA. This chain's CDR3 is CASSHPAIPREQFF.

The V call is TRBV12-3 or TRBV12-4, the J call TRBJ2-7; TCRdb lists TRBD1, though no DNA is available to test this call. CDR3 length: 13 amino acids. CDR3: CASSHGQVYEQYF.

The gene calls are TRBV4-1 and TRBJ2-3; TCRdb gives TRBD2 as the D gene, but with no DNA this cannot be confirmed. Per germline, CDR1 MGHRA and CDR2 YSYEKL. CDR3 length equals 18 residues. The CDR3 spells CASSHHGLAGGYADTQYF.

The chain couples TRBV7-2 to TRBJ1-1; TCRdb's D gene call, TRBD1, goes unchecked for lack of DNA. The CDR3 sequence is 14 residues long. Germline CDR1 reads SGHTA; CDR2 reads FQGNSA. This chain's CDR3 is CASSPPGQGKAAFF.

The chain links TRBV11-1 to TRBJ2-1; no DNA is available, so the TRBD2 call from TCRdb remains unchecked. In germline, CDR1 is SGHAT, CDR2 FQDESV (reference sequence). This CDR3 is 21 amino acids long. The CDR3 here is CASSPRAPLTSGESSYNEQFF.

The chain carries TRBV20-1 and TRBJ2-2; as DNA is missing, the TRBD2 call by TCRdb cannot be tested. The V gene's germline CDR1 is DFQATT and CDR2 SNEGSKA (reference sequence). CDR3 length: 17 residues. CDR3 protein: CSARGAGGAVSTGELFF.

This chain joins TRBV7-2 and TRBJ1-2; the TRBD1 assignment by TCRdb is unverifiable without DNA. This CDR3 has 14 residues. The germline V gene has CDR1 SGHTA and CDR2 FQGNSA. The CDR3 loop is CASSLVVGPGGYTF.

The V and J genes are TRBV19 and TRBJ1-1; the TCRdb D gene call, TRBD1, has no DNA to confirm it. The CDR3 has 13 residues. Germline CDR1 LNHDA, CDR2 SQIVND (reference sequence). The CDR3 loop reads CASGGHLNTEAFF.

The rearrangement joins TRBV9 to TRBJ2-6; TCRdb's D gene call, TRBD2, goes unchecked for lack of DNA. The CDR3 extends over 19 amino acids. Germline-derived CDR1 and CDR2 are SGDLS and YYNGEE. The CDR3 spells CASSFLRDSGSSGANVLTF.

The gene calls are TRBV7-2 and TRBJ1-4. The length of the CDR3 is 14 residues. In germline, CDR1 is SGHTA, CDR2 FQGNSA. CDR3 loop: CASSLASLEEKLFF.

The chain uses TRBV7-9 and TRBJ2-5. Looked up from germline, CDR1 is SEHNR and CDR2 is FQNEAQ (reference sequence). The CDR3 extends over 13 amino acids. CDR3 in amino acids: CASSRNQKETQYF. The full variable domain, its missing parts supplied by reference TRBV7-9 and TRBJ2-5, is DTGVSQNPRHKITKRGQNVTFRCDPISEHNRLYWYRQTLGQGPEFLTYFQNEAQLEKSRLLSDRFSAERPKGSFSTLEIQRTEQGDSAMYLCASSRNQKETQYFGPGTRLLVL.

The rearrangement links TRBV11-2 to TRBJ1-2. The CDR3 totals 12 residues. The germline CDR1 and CDR2 sequences are SGHAT and FQNNGV. Here the CDR3 reads CASSSIRAGYTF.

The gene calls are TRBV7-2 and TRBJ2-1; no DNA is available, so the TRBD2 call from TCRdb remains unchecked. Germline CDR1 and CDR2: SGHTA and FQGNSA. The length of the CDR3 is 14 residues. The CDR3 loop is CASSQGLVYNEQFF.